The clone carrying this T cell receptor beta chain was counted a few times. Its antigen is unknown. The donors were part of the validation cohort, which consisted of about 130 subjects and was separate from the first cohort of about 650 subjects. The method was immunoSEQ multiplex PCR; TCRdb's version includes in-frame clones alone and lacks a portion of them. Of a few hundred thousand clones detected, roughly 90% appear once; the ten largest clones hold approximately 0.95%. The sample originates from a study of cytomegalovirus exposure and HLA in healthy donors. Study outcomes and limitations: The study labeled more than 150 TCR beta chains cytomegalovirus-associated.

The CDR3 length is 13 residues. The V end was cut by 3 bases, the J end by 1 base, with 7 bases between. Germline V CDR1 and CDR2: LNHNV, YYDKDF (reference sequence). This receptor was identified in a young man in good health and CMV-seronegative. The chain combines TRBV15 with TRBJ2-7; D is unclear. The sample was PBMCs. The DNA for the CDR3 is TGTGCCACCAGCAGTAGAAAGTCCTACGAGCAGTACTTC. This sequence encodes CATSSRKSYEQYF.